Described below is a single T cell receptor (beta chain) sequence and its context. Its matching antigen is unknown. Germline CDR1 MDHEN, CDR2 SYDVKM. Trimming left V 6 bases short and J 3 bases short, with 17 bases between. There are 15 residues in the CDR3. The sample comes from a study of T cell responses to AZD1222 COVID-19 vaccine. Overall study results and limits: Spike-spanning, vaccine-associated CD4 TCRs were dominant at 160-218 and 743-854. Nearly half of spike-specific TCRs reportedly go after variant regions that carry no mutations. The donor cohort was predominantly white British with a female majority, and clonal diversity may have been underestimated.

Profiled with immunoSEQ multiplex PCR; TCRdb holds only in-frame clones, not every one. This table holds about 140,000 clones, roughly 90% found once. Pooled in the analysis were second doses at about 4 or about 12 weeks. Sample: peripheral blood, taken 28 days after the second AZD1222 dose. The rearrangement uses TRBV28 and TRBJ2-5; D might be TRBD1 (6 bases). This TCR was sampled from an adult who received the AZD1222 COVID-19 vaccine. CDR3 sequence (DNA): TGTGCCAGCAGGGGGTGGGGCAGGGGAAAAGAGACCCAGTACTTC. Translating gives CASRGWGRGKETQYF.